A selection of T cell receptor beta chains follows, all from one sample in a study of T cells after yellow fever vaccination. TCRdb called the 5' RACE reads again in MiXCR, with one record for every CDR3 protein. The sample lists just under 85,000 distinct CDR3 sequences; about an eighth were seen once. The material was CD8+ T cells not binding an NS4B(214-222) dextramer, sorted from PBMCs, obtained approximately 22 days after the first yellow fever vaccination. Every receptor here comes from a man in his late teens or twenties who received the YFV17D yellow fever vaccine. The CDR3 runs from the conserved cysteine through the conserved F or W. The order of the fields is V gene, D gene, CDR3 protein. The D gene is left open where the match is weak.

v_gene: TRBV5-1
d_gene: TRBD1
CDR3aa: CASSLEGQGADEQYF

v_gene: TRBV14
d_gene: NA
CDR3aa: CASSPLTSGVYEEQYF

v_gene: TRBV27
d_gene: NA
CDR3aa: CASSLRGQAYEQYF

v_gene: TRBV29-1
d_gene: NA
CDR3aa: CSVEDMGDQETQYF

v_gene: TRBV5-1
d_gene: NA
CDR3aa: CASSLETVTDTQYF

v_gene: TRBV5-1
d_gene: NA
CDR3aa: CASSLVAETYEQYF

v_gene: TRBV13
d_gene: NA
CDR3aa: CASSLPPNEQYF

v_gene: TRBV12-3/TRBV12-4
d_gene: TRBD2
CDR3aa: CASSLISSGGTDTQYF

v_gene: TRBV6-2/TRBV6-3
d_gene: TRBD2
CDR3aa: CASGERGGFADTQYF

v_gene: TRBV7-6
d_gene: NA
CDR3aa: CASSLATESTDTQYF

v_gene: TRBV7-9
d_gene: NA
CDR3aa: CASSPMATDTQYF

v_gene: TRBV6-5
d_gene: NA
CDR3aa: CASSYSWGNTDTQYF

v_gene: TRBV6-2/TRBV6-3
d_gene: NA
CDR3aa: CASRGQSWTETQYF

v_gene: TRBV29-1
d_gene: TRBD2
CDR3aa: CSVAGREVRTDTQYF

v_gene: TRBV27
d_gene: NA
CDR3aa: CASSPPRPNYGYTF

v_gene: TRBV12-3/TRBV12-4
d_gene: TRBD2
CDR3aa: CASSPIAGGTGELFF